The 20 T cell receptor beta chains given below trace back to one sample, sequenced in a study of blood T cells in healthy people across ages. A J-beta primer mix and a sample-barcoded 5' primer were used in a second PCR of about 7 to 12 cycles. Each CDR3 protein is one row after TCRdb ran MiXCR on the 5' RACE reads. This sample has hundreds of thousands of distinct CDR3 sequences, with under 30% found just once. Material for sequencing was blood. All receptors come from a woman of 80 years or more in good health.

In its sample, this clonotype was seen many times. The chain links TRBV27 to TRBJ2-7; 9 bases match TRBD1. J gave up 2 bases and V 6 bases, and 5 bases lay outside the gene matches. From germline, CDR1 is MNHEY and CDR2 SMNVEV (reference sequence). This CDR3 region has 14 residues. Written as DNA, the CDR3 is TGTGCCAGCAGGCTAAACAGGGGGCCCTACGAGCAGTACTTC. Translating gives CASRLNRGPYEQYF.

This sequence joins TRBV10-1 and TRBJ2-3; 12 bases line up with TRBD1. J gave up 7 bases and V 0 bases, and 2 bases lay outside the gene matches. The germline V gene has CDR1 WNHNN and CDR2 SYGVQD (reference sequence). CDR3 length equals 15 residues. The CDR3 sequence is CASSESGQGANTQYF. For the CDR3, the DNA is TGCGCCAGCAGTGAGTCGGGACAGGGGGCGAATACGCAGTATTTT.

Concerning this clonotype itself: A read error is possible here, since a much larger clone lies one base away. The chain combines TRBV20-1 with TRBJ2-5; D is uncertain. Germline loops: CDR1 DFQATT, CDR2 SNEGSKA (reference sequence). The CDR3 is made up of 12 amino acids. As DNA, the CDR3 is TGCAGGGCTTCTATCCCTATTCAGACCCAGTACTTC. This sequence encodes CRASIPIQTQYF.

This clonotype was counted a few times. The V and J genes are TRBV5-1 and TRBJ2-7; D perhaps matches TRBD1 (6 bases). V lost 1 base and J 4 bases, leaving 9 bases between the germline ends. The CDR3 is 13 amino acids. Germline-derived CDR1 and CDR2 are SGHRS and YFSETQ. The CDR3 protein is CASSLTGQYEQYF. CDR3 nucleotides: TGCGCCAGCAGCTTGACCGGACAGTACGAGCAGTACTTC.

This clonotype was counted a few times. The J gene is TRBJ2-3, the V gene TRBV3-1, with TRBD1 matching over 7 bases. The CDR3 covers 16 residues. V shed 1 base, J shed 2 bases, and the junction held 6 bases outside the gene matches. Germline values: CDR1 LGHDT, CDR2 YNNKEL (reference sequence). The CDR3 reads CASSQAGDRYTDTQYF. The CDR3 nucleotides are TGTGCCAGCAGCCAAGCCGGGGACAGATACACAGATACGCAGTATTTT.

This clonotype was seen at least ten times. CDR3 in amino acids: CASSYSRGGLNIQYF. CDR3 in DNA: TGTGCCAGCAGTTACTCGCGGGGGGGCTTAAACATTCAGTACTTC. The rearrangement uses TRBV6-2 or TRBV6-3 and TRBJ2-4; 9 positions agree with TRBD2. Germline V gene data show CDR1 as MNHEY and CDR2 as SVGEGT. After removal of 0 bases from V and 6 bases from J, the junction contained 3 bases not matched to a gene. The CDR3 loop spans 15 amino acids.

For the CDR3, the DNA is TGTGCCAGCAGCTCAAGACAGGGGCCCCCGGTTGGGCAGTACTTC. Amino acids: CASSSRQGPPVGQYF. This chain connects TRBV7-2 to TRBJ2-4; 8 bases fit TRBD1. CDR1 is SGHTA, CDR2 FQGNSA, per germline. This CDR3 region has 15 residues. Trimming at V came to 4 bases and at J to 13 bases, leaving 15 bases not matched to a gene.

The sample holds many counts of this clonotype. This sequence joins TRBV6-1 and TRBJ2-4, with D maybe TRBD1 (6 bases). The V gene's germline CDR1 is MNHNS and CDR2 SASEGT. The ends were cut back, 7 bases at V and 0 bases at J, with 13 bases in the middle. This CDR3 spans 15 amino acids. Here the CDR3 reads CASTNRVLAKNIQYF. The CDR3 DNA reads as TGTGCCAGCACCAACAGGGTACTAGCCAAAAACATTCAGTACTTC.

This chain's CDR3 is CNASRRADTQYF. Here the CDR3 DNA reads TGCAACGCTAGTAGGAGGGCAGATACGCAGTATTTT. The V call is TRBV20-1, the J call TRBJ2-3; D is perhaps TRBD2 (6 bases). This CDR3 is built from 12 residues. Germline CDR1 DFQATT, CDR2 SNEGSKA (reference sequence).

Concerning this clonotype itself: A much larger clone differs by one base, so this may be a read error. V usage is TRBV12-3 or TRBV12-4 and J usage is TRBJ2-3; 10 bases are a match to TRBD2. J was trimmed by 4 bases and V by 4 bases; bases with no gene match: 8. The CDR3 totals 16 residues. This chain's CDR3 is CASSSGLAVRADTQYF. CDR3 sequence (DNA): TGTGCCAGCAGTTCCGGACTAGCGGTCCGCGCAGATACGCAGTATTTT.

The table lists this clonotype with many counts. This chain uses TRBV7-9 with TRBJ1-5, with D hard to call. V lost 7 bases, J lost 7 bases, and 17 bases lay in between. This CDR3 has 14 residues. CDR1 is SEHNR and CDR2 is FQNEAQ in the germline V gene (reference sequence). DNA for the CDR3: TGTGCCAGCACTAAGACCGGTGTCGGGCAGCCCCAGCATTTT. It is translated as CASTKTGVGQPQHF.

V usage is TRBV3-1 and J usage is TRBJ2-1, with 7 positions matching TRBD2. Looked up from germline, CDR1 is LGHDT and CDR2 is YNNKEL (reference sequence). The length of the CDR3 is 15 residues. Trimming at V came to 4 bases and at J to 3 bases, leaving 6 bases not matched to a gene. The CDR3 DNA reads TGTGCCAGCAGCCTCAGCGGGACCCACTACAATGAGCAGTTCTTC. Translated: CASSLSGTHYNEQFF.

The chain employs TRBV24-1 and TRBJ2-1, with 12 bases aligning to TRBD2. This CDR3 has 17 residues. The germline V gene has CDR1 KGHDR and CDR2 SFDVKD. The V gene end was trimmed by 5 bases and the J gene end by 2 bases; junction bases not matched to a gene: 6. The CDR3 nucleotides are TGTGCCACCAGTGCCTTGCCTAGCGGGGGGGCCTACAATGAGCAGTTCTTC. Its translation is CATSALPSGGAYNEQFF.

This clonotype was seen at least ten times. CDR3: CASSTSSGGYEQYF. The CDR3 DNA is TGTGCCAGTAGTACTTCGTCCGGGGGTTACGAGCAGTACTTC. This chain joins TRBV19 and TRBJ2-7, with a tentative D call TRBD2 (6 bases). This CDR3 region has 14 residues. Trimming shortened V by 4 bases and J by 4 bases, and 14 bases separated the two germline ends. Germline loops: CDR1 LNHDA, CDR2 SQIVND (reference sequence).

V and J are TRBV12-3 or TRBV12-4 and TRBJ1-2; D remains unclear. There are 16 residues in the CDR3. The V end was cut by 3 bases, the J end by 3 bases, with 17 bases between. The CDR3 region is CASSLFTRRYDYGYTF. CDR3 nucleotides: TGTGCCAGCAGTTTGTTTACTAGGAGATACGACTATGGCTACACCTTC.

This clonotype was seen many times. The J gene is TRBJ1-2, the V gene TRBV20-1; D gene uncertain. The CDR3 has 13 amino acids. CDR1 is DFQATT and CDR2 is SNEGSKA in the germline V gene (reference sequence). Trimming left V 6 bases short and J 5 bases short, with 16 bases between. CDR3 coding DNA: TGCAGTGCCCCGGGATCTTGGACTTATGGCTACACCTTC. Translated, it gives CSAPGSWTYGYTF.

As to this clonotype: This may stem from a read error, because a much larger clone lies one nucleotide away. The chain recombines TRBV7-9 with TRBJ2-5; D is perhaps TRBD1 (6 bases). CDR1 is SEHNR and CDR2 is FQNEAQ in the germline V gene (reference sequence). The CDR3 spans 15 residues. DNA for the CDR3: TGTGCCGGCAGCTTAGGCAGGGGACAACAAGAGACCCAGTACTTC. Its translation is CAGSLGRGQQETQYF.

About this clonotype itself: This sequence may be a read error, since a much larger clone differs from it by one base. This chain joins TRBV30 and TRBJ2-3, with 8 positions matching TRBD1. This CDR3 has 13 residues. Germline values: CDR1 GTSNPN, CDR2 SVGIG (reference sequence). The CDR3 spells CTVNRGLTDTQYF. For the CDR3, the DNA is TGTACAGTCAACAGGGGGTTAACAGATACGCAGTATTTT.

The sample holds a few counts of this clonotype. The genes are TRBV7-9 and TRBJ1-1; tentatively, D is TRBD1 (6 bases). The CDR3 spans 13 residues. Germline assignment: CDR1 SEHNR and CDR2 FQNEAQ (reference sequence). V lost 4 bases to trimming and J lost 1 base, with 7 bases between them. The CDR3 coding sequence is TGTGCCAGCAGCTGGACAGAGAACACTGAAGCTTTCTTT. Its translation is CASSWTENTEAFF.

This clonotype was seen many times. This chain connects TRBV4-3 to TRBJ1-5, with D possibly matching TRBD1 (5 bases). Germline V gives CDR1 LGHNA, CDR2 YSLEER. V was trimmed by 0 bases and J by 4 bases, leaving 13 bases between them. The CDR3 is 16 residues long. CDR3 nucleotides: TGCGCCAGCAGCCAAGATCTGTTGGGGCCGAATCAGCCCCAGCATTTT. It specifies CASSQDLLGPNQPQHF.